This T cell receptor (beta chain) was obtained from a study of T cell responses to AZD1222 COVID-19 vaccine. Study overall: Some second doses came at about 4 weeks and others at about 12 weeks; these were pooled. General study findings and limits: CD4 TCRs linked to vaccination spanned spike, dominating at 160-218 and 743-854. It was only 6 or 7 AZD1222 recipients who were seropositive at baseline.

Regarding this clone: Its antigen is currently unknown.

Data came from immunoSEQ multiplex PCR; TCRdb stores just in-frame clones and leaves some out. The sample holds 85,000 to 100,000 clones, roughly nine tenths seen once. The length of the CDR3 is 13 residues. The V gene lost 0 bases and the J gene lost 1 base, with 3 bases spanning the gap. CDR1 and CDR2 from the germline V gene are SGHNT and YENEEA. The V gene is TRBV11-3, the J gene TRBJ2-5; D remains unclear. This TCR came from an adult in good health. The sequencing here drew on peripheral blood, taken on day 0 of AZD1222 vaccination. The CDR3 protein is CASSLDTQETQYF. The DNA of the CDR3 is TGTGCCAGCAGCTTAGATACCCAAGAGACCCAGTACTTC.